A single sample gave rise to the 7 T cell receptor beta chains below, sequenced in a study of T cell repertoires in cytomegalovirus infection. MiXCR, applied by TCRdb to the reads, yields one record per CDR3 protein. Among about 740,000 distinct CDR3 sequences listed, roughly a third were seen once. Sequencing was performed on PBMCs. All receptors come from a human donor in good health (CMV status not recorded). Some clones in this sample may be carry-over from other donors' samples.

This clonotype appeared a few times. The chain employs TRBV7-9 and TRBJ1-6; 7 nucleotides match TRBD1. The germline V gene encodes CDR1 SEHNR and CDR2 FQNEAQ (reference sequence). The V segment lost 8 bases and the J segment 10 bases; nucleotides outside the gene matches: 11. The CDR3 is 14 amino acids. In DNA form, the CDR3 reads TGTGCCAGCGGGCCAGGGGGGATTGTCTCACCCCTCCACTTT. Translation: CASGPGGIVSPLHF.

V and J are TRBV27 and TRBJ2-5; 8 bases match TRBD2. Germline CDR1 reads MNHEY; CDR2 reads SMNVEV (reference sequence). The CDR3 covers 14 residues. V lost 6 bases, J lost 5 bases, and 8 bases stayed unmatched. The CDR3 nucleotides read TGTGCCAGCAGAAGAGCGGGAGACGGGGAGACCCAGTACTTC. This gives the protein CASRRAGDGETQYF.

This chain connects TRBV12-3 or TRBV12-4 to TRBJ1-6; 8 positions agree with TRBD1. CDR3 size: 13 residues. Trimming at V came to 5 bases and at J to 11 bases, leaving 5 bases not matched to a gene. The CDR3 nucleotides read TGTGCCAGCAGTACAGGGGGTGGGACACCCCTCCACTTT. Translated, it gives CASSTGGGTPLHF.

V is TRBV12-3 or TRBV12-4 and J is TRBJ2-1; D tentatively reads TRBD1 or TRBD2 (5 bases each). V was pared by 6 bases and J by 9 bases, with 9 bases between. The CDR3 runs 11 residues. Written as DNA, the CDR3 is TGTGCCAGCAGGGGACCGATTGAGCAGTTCTTC. It is translated as CASRGPIEQFF.

This clonotype was seen many times. The chain combines TRBV4-1 with TRBJ1-4; D not certain. The CDR3 sequence is 16 residues long. The germline V and J ends were trimmed by 4 bases and 7 bases, with 19 bases remaining between them. Germline values: CDR1 MGHRA, CDR2 YSYEKL. Here the CDR3 DNA reads TGCGCCAGCAGCCTATTAGCATGGGGATACCGTGAAAAACTGTTTTTT. Its protein product is CASSLLAWGYREKLFF.

The gene calls are TRBV5-4 and TRBJ2-7; 9 nucleotides match TRBD1. V lost 1 base, J lost 5 bases, and 7 bases stayed unmatched. The CDR3 contains 15 residues. Germline V lookup: CDR1 SGHNT, CDR2 YYREEE (reference sequence). Written as DNA, the CDR3 is TGTGCCAGCAGCTTGTTGGGACAGGGTGTCAACGAGCAGTACTTC. This codes for CASSLLGQGVNEQYF.

This sequence joins TRBV4-1 and TRBJ2-7; D may correspond to TRBD1 or TRBD2 (5 bases each). The V gene's germline CDR1 is MGHRA and CDR2 YSYEKL. CDR3 size: 17 residues. Trimming removed 0 bases at V and 0 bases at J, with 15 bases between. The CDR3 region has the DNA TGCGCCAGCAGCCAAGATCGCTGGGGACGGAGCTCCTACGAGCAGTACTTC. It translates to CASSQDRWGRSSYEQYF.